This is a list of T cell receptor beta chains from one sample in a study of blood T cell repertoires in COVID-19. Generated by immunoSEQ multiplex PCR, the TCRdb table keeps only in-frame clones and is missing some. The sample holds around 300,000 clones, about nine tenths seen once. Sequencing was done on a sample of peripheral blood. These receptors came from a man in his forties or fifties with acute or convalescent COVID-19. Both conserved end residues are part of each CDR3. D genes are given only for firm matches. Size is omitted from some rows. Given values are once, few, many or a class for expanded clones.

j_call	clone_size	v_call	cdr3_length	d_call	cdr3_nt	cdr3_aa
TRBJ2-1	-	TRBV27	15	-	TGTGCCAGCAGTTCGGACTGGAGCTCCTACAATGAGCAGTTCTTC	CASSSDWSSYNEQFF
TRBJ1-4	-	TRBV9	16	TRBD1	TGTGCCAGCAGCGTAGACAGGGGGCTTGGTAATGAAAAACTGTTTTTT	CASSVDRGLGNEKLFF
TRBJ2-3	-	TRBV30	14	TRBD2	TGTGCCTGGAGTCTAAGGACTAGGTCAGATACGCAGTATTTT	CAWSLRTRSDTQYF
TRBJ1-1	-	TRBV7-8	14	TRBD1	TGTGCCAGCAGATACAGGGGGCTGTTGACTGAAGCTTTCTTT	CASRYRGLLTEAFF
TRBJ2-3	-	TRBV9	16	TRBD2	TGTGCCAGCAGCCCCGACTCAGCGGGGGCCCTAGATACGCAGTATTTT	CASSPDSAGALDTQYF
TRBJ1-2	-	TRBV29-1	16	-	TGCAGCGTTGAAGCTGGCCTGGGCAGGACTAACTATGGCTACACCTTC	CSVEAGLGRTNYGYTF
TRBJ1-5	-	TRBV11-1	13	-	TGTGCCAGCAGCCTTAATAGCAATCAGCCCCAGCATTTT	CASSLNSNQPQHF
TRBJ1-2	-	TRBV5-6	13	TRBD1	TGTGCCAGCAACAGGGGTTTGGGCTATGGCTACACCTTC	CASNRGLGYGYTF
TRBJ2-5	-	TRBV6-5	15	TRBD1	TGTGCCAGCAGTCCCCCGGGACAGGGAGAAGAGACCCAGTACTTC	CASSPPGQGEETQYF
TRBJ1-2	few	TRBV19	13	-	TGTGCCAGTAGTATCCAGGGCTTAAGTGGCTACACCTTC	CASSIQGLSGYTF
TRBJ2-1	-	TRBV3-1/TRBV3-2	15	-	TGTGCCAGCAGCCCGAACAGGGAGATTTGGAATGAGCAGTTCTTC	CASSPNREIWNEQFF
TRBJ2-5	-	TRBV5-5	13	-	TGTGCCAGCAGCTTCTCGAGTGAGGAGACCCAGTACTTC	CASSFSSEETQYF
TRBJ2-7	-	TRBV12-3/TRBV12-4	12	-	TGTGCCAGCAGCGGGGAAACCTACGAGCAGTACTTC	CASSGETYEQYF
TRBJ2-5	-	TRBV6-5	13	-	TGTGCCAGCAGCAGACAGACTCAAGAGACCCAGTACTTC	CASSRQTQETQYF
TRBJ1-2	-	TRBV4-2	14	TRBD1	TGTGCCAGCAGCCAAGAAACAGGGGATGGGGGCTACACCTTC	CASSQETGDGGYTF
TRBJ2-7	-	TRBV5-8	15	-	TGTGCCAGCAGCTTGGATAGGGGGTTAAAGTACGAGCAGTACTTC	CASSLDRGLKYEQYF
TRBJ1-6	-	TRBV20-1	14	TRBD1	TGCAGTGCTAGTCGGGGACAGGGGAATTCACCCCTCCACTTT	CSASRGQGNSPLHF
TRBJ1-5	-	TRBV4-1	12	-	TGCGCCAGCAGTCGACCCGGGCAGCCCCAGCATTTT	CASSRPGQPQHF
TRBJ1-4	-	TRBV29-1	13	TRBD1	TGCAGCGGGGGGACAGGGAGAGGCGAAAAACTGTTTTTT	CSGGTGRGEKLFF
TRBJ2-3	-	TRBV6-7	19	TRBD2	TGTGCCAGCAGCCTACGGGGGACGGGACTAGCGGGGAACACAGATACGCAGTATTTT	CASSLRGTGLAGNTDTQYF
TRBJ2-2	-	TRBV5-1	16	TRBD2	TGCGCCAGCAGCTTGGAGGGACTACTGAACACCGGGGAGCTGTTTTTT	CASSLEGLLNTGELFF
TRBJ1-1	-	TRBV9	14	TRBD1	TGTGCCAGCAGCCCCCCCGGGGGACAGTCTGAAGCTTTCTTT	CASSPPGGQSEAFF
TRBJ2-2	-	TRBV4-2	15	TRBD1	TGTGCCAGCAGCCATCGGACAGGAGAGGCCGGGGAGCTGTTTTTT	CASSHRTGEAGELFF
TRBJ1-2	-	TRBV5-1	13	-	TGCGCCAGCAGCTTGGACAGGTCTAGGGGCTACACCTTC	CASSLDRSRGYTF